A single sample is the source of the 32 T cell receptor beta chains below, sequenced in a study of OX40 agonist ivuxolimab in advanced cancers. Sequencing used immunoSEQ multiplex PCR; TCRdb keeps in-frame clones, though not all of them. The data show roughly 90,000 clones, roughly 93% seen once. Specimen: CD4+ or CD8+ T cells sorted from blood, collected in a trial of the OX40 agonist ivuxolimab. These receptors were obtained from an adult with an advanced solid tumor such as melanoma, head and neck, liver or kidney cancer.

The chain joins TRBV19 to TRBJ2-5, with D maybe TRBD1 (5 bases). Germline V gene data show CDR1 as LNHDA and CDR2 as SQIVND (reference sequence). There are 13 residues in the CDR3. With 7 bases removed from V and 0 bases from J, the gap between germline ends came to 9 bases. CDR3 in DNA: TGTGCCAGTAAGGGCAGGGACCAAGAGACCCAGTACTTC. Amino acid sequence: CASKGRDQETQYF. Supplemented by reference TRBV19 and TRBJ2-5, the full variable domain reads DGGITQSPKYLFRKEGQNVTLSCEQNLNHDAMYWYRQDPGQGLRLIYYSQIVNDFQKGDIAEGYSVSREKKESFPLTVTSAQKNPTAFYLCASKGRDQETQYFGPGTRLLVL.

This rearrangement joins TRBV4-1 to TRBJ1-2; D is perhaps TRBD1 (5 bases). Deletions cut 3 bases from V and 4 bases from J, with 15 bases between. From germline, CDR1 is MGHRA and CDR2 YSYEKL. The CDR3 totals 15 residues. CDR3 coding DNA: TGCGCCAGCAGCCAGAGGGAGGGGCTGGGCTATGGCTACACCTTC. This translates into CASSQREGLGYGYTF.

J is TRBJ2-1 and V is TRBV7-3, with 9 bases aligning to TRBD1. This CDR3 is built from 15 residues. CDR1 and CDR2 from the germline V gene are SGHTA and FQGTGA. Unmatched junction bases numbered 4, after V lost 3 bases and J lost 4 bases. The CDR3 is CASSFGQGPYNEQFF. The CDR3 DNA follows: TGTGCCAGCAGCTTCGGACAGGGGCCGTACAATGAGCAGTTCTTC.

The J gene is TRBJ2-4, the V gene TRBV6-6; D unclear. The CDR3 has 15 residues. Germline CDR1 reads MNHNY; CDR2 reads SVGAGI (reference sequence). V lost 7 bases, J lost 0 bases, and 13 bases lay in between. The CDR3 DNA reads as TGTGCCAGCAAAGGCTCAAACCTAGCCAAAAACATTCAGTACTTC. Residues: CASKGSNLAKNIQYF.

The chain is built from TRBV6-4 and TRBJ2-2; possible D gene TRBD1, 6 bases. V lost 6 bases and J 5 bases, leaving 13 bases between the germline ends. CDR1 MRHNA and CDR2 SNTAGT come from the germline V gene. CDR3 length: 14 residues. CDR3 residues: CASRPTGGTGELFF. The CDR3 region has the DNA TGTGCCAGCAGACCGACAGGTGGTACCGGGGAGCTGTTTTTT.

V and J are TRBV5-1 and TRBJ2-1; 8 bases are a match to TRBD1. J lost 8 bases, V lost 0 bases, and 4 bases had no gene match. The germline V gene has CDR1 SGHRS and CDR2 YFSETQ. This CDR3 has 14 residues. The CDR3 is CASSLDGQGYEQFF. DNA for the CDR3: TGCGCCAGCAGCTTGGATGGACAGGGCTATGAGCAGTTCTTC.

The chain employs TRBV19 and TRBJ2-3; 9 bases align to TRBD2. This CDR3 is built from 19 residues. CDR1 LNHDA and CDR2 SQIVND come from the germline V gene (reference sequence). J gave up 4 bases and V 1 base, and 15 bases lay outside the gene matches. The CDR3 DNA reads as TGTGCCAGTAGTATAGGTGATTTTAGAAGCGGGAGGTTATCAGATACGCAGTATTTT. It codes for CASSIGDFRSGRLSDTQYF.

The DNA of the CDR3 is TGTGCCAGCAGTTTAGGCGAGCAGTACTTC. It encodes CASSLGEQYF. The chain combines TRBV28 with TRBJ2-7; no firm D call. The CDR3 has 10 amino acids. The germline gives CDR1 MDHEN, CDR2 SYDVKM. Between the trimmed V and J ends, which lost 2 bases and 6 bases, there was a span of 2 bases.

This clone came up once. This chain connects TRBV9 to TRBJ2-7, with 11 bases that match TRBD2. The germline gives CDR1 SGDLS, CDR2 YYNGEE. The CDR3 is 15 amino acids. The V gene end was trimmed by 2 bases and the J gene end by 3 bases; junction bases not matched to a gene: 4. In DNA form, the CDR3 reads TGTGCCAGCAGCGTCGGCGGGACTAGCGGCTACGAGCAGTACTTC. It yields the protein CASSVGGTSGYEQYF. Full variable domain (missing parts from reference TRBV9 and TRBJ2-7): DSGVTQTPKHLITATGQRVTLRCSPRSGDLSVYWYQQSLDQGLQFLIQYYNGEERAKGNILERFSAQQFPDLHSELNLSSLELGDSALYFCASSVGGTSGYEQYFGPGTRLTVT.

The CDR3 reads CASSLVRGANTGELFF. As DNA, the CDR3 is TGTGCCAGCAGCTTGGTGAGGGGGGCGAACACCGGGGAGCTGTTTTTT. V and J are TRBV5-8 and TRBJ2-2; either TRBD1 or TRBD2 may supply D (6 bases each). V lost 0 bases, J lost 0 bases, and 9 bases lay in between. The CDR3 is made up of 16 amino acids. The germline CDR1 and CDR2 sequences are SGHTS and YDEGEE. Based on the CDR3 plus reference TRBV5-8 and TRBJ2-2, the full variable domain is EAGVTQSPTHLIKTRGQQATLRCSPISGHTSVYWYQQALGLGLQFLLWYDEGEERNRGNFPPRFSGRQFPNYSSELNVNALELEDSALYLCASSLVRGANTGELFFGEGSRLTVL.

The chain recombines TRBV19 with TRBJ2-2; 8 nucleotides agree with TRBD2. CDR3 length: 15 residues. The germline CDR1 and CDR2 sequences are LNHDA and SQIVND (reference sequence). V dropped 6 bases and J dropped 7; count of bases not matched to a gene: 10. CDR3 residues: CASRDREGLSGELFF. CDR3 bases: TGTGCCAGTAGGGATCGGGAGGGCCTAAGCGGGGAGCTGTTTTTT.

The chain uses TRBV5-1 and TRBJ2-5, with 12 bases aligning to TRBD2. Germline V gene data show CDR1 as SGHRS and CDR2 as YFSETQ. This CDR3 contains 15 residues. J lost 11 bases, V lost 0 bases, and 8 bases had no gene match. The CDR3 nucleotides are TGCGCCAGCAGCTTGGGTTCTCCCGGACTAGCGGGGCAGTACTTC. It codes for CASSLGSPGLAGQYF.

The chain uses TRBV5-8 and TRBJ1-2; 9 bases agree with TRBD1. CDR3 length: 15 amino acids. J lost 0 bases, V lost 3 bases, and 3 bases had no gene match. From germline, CDR1 is SGHTS and CDR2 YDEGEE. CDR3 sequence reads: CASSWTGATNYGYTF. The CDR3 bases are TGTGCCAGCAGCTGGACAGGGGCAACTAACTATGGCTACACCTTC.

This chain links TRBV28 with TRBJ1-4, with D unresolved. This CDR3 contains 14 residues. Germline lookup yields CDR1 MDHEN and CDR2 SYDVKM. V dropped 6 bases and J dropped 8 bases, with 16 bases sitting between them. The CDR3 DNA is TGTGCCAGCAGCCGAGGGCTCCGAAACGAAAAACTGTTTTTT. Its protein is CASSRGLRNEKLFF.

This rearrangement joins TRBV5-4 to TRBJ2-3; D gene ambiguous. The CDR3 contains 13 residues. The V gene lost 0 bases and the J gene lost 3 bases, with 5 bases spanning the gap. Germline V gives CDR1 SGHNT, CDR2 YYREEE (reference sequence). This CDR3 is CASSLGMTDTQYF. Written as DNA, the CDR3 is TGTGCCAGCAGCTTGGGAATGACAGATACGCAGTATTTT.

J is TRBJ2-1 and V is TRBV7-6, with 12 bases aligning to TRBD2. The V gene's germline CDR1 is SGHVS and CDR2 FNYEAQ. This CDR3 comprises 17 residues. The junction had 8 bases not matched to a gene; V was cut back by 1 base and J by 7 bases. CDR3 region: CASSLGPTSGRENEQFF. The CDR3 nucleotides read TGTGCCAGCAGCTTAGGACCGACTAGCGGGAGAGAGAATGAGCAGTTCTTC.

The chain links TRBV7-2 to TRBJ2-5, with D tentatively TRBD1 or TRBD2 (5 bases each). Trimming took 0 bases from V and 7 from J, leaving 6 bases between them. CDR1 and CDR2 (germline): SGHTA, FQGNSA. This CDR3 contains 12 residues. CDR3 sequence (DNA): TGTGCCAGCAGCTTAGCGGGGGTGACCCAGTACTTC. It codes for CASSLAGVTQYF.

This chain uses TRBV7-3 with TRBJ1-1, with D hard to call. The CDR3 totals 14 residues. V lost 0 bases and J 3 bases, leaving 8 bases between the germline ends. Germline V gene data show CDR1 as SGHTA and CDR2 as FQGTGA. The CDR3 DNA follows: TGTGCCAGCAGCTTAACACCCTACGACACTGAAGCTTTCTTT. It specifies CASSLTPYDTEAFF.

The chain joins TRBV7-2 to TRBJ2-7; TRBD1 matches 7 bases. The CDR3 consists of 14 residues. Germline V gives CDR1 SGHTA, CDR2 FQGNSA. V was pared by 4 bases and J by 3 bases, with 6 bases of the junction left unmatched. The CDR3, as DNA: TGTGCCAGCAGCTCGACAGGGTCGAACTACGAGCAGTACTTC. Translating gives CASSSTGSNYEQYF.

The rearrangement links TRBV9 to TRBJ2-2; D is perhaps TRBD1 or TRBD2 (5 bases each). V gave up 3 bases and J gave up 5 bases, with 11 bases separating them. The CDR3 is 14 amino acids. Germline CDR1 and CDR2: SGDLS and YYNGEE. This chain's CDR3 is CASSEGWGTGELFF. The DNA of the CDR3 is TGTGCCAGCAGCGAGGGATGGGGGACCGGGGAGCTGTTTTTT.

The CDR3 sequence is CASSVGTGGSYEQYF. CDR3 coding DNA: TGTGCCAGCAGCGTAGGTACAGGGGGGTCCTACGAGCAGTACTTC. The chain uses TRBV9 and TRBJ2-7; TRBD1 agrees at 8 bases. Trimming removed 0 bases from V and 1 base from J; junction bases left unmatched: 3. Per germline, CDR1 SGDLS and CDR2 YYNGEE. CDR3 length: 15 residues.

CDR3 bases: TGTGCCAGCCGCGGACTAGGGGATACGCAGTATTTT. Translation: CASRGLGDTQYF. The chain combines TRBV6-6 with TRBJ2-3, with 7 nucleotides matching TRBD2. From germline, CDR1 is MNHNY and CDR2 SVGAGI (reference sequence). Trimming cost V 8 bases and J 6 bases; bases outside gene matches: 5. CDR3 size: 12 residues.

This clone was seen once. The same CDR3 also results from other DNA sequences found in this sample. This chain's CDR3 is CASSQVPGLAENEQFF. In DNA form, the CDR3 reads TGCGCCAGCAGCCAAGTTCCAGGACTAGCCGAGAATGAGCAGTTCTTC. The chain couples TRBV4-1 to TRBJ2-1, with 8 nucleotides matching TRBD2. The CDR3 spans 16 residues. The germline V gene has CDR1 MGHRA and CDR2 YSYEKL. Trimming at V came to 1 base and at J to 7 bases, leaving 9 bases not matched to a gene.

This chain links TRBV5-1 with TRBJ2-2; D possibly corresponds to TRBD2 (5 bases). Per the germline V gene, CDR1 is SGHRS and CDR2 is YFSETQ. Trimming stripped 0 bases from V and 3 bases from J, with 9 bases between. The CDR3 totals 15 residues. The CDR3, as DNA: TGCGCCAGCAGCTTGGTGGGAGAGGACACCGGGGAGCTGTTTTTT. Its protein product is CASSLVGEDTGELFF.

The rearrangement links TRBV7-8 to TRBJ2-7; the match to TRBD2 covers 10 bases. Germline lookup yields CDR1 SGHVS and CDR2 FQNEAQ. This CDR3 region has 18 residues. The J segment lost 4 bases and the V segment lost 6 bases, leaving 18 bases of the junction unmatched. The CDR3 nucleotides read TGTGCCAGCAGTAATAGTAAACGCCGGACTAGCGGTGTATACGAGCAGTACTTC. As protein: CASSNSKRRTSGVYEQYF.

This clone has a single count. This sequence joins TRBV7-8 and TRBJ2-7; D may be TRBD1 (5 bases). Per germline, CDR1 SGHVS and CDR2 FQNEAQ. The CDR3 runs to 14 residues. V was trimmed by 1 base and J by 0 bases, leaving 7 bases between them. CDR3: CASSLVTGSYEQYF. CDR3 in DNA: TGTGCCAGCAGCTTAGTAACAGGCTCCTACGAGCAGTACTTC. Based on the CDR3 plus reference TRBV7-8 and TRBJ2-7, the full variable domain is GAGVSQSPRYKVAKRGQDVALRCDPISGHVSLFWYQQALGQGPEFLTYFQNEAQLDKSGLPSDRFFAERPEGSVSTLKIQRTQQEDSAVYLCASSLVTGSYEQYFGPGTRLTVT.

This sequence joins TRBV19 and TRBJ1-5; D remains unclear. The germline V gene encodes CDR1 LNHDA and CDR2 SQIVND (reference sequence). Trimming left V 2 bases short and J 1 base short, with 9 bases between. The CDR3 runs to 15 residues. DNA of the CDR3: TGTGCCAGTAGTATAAGAGAGTTAAGCAATCAGCCCCAGCATTTT. Its protein is CASSIRELSNQPQHF.

J is TRBJ2-1 and V is TRBV5-4, with 8 bases matching TRBD2. This CDR3 has 16 residues. V gave up 7 bases and J gave up 4 bases; unmatched junction bases: 13. Per the germline V gene, CDR1 is SGHNT and CDR2 is YYREEE (reference sequence). This chain's CDR3 is CASSQRSGRSYNEQFF. The CDR3 region has the DNA TGTGCCAGCTCACAGCGGAGCGGGAGATCGTACAATGAGCAGTTCTTC.

This chain joins TRBV4-1 and TRBJ2-3; no firm D call. V lost 1 base and J 5 bases, leaving 10 bases between the germline ends. Germline values: CDR1 MGHRA, CDR2 YSYEKL. The CDR3 covers 14 residues. The DNA for the CDR3 is TGCGCCAGCAGCCAAGTCCCGATGGTAGATACGCAGTATTTT. Protein sequence: CASSQVPMVDTQYF.

In this sample, this clone turned up a few times. This sequence joins TRBV7-8 and TRBJ2-1, with 9 bases lining up with TRBD2. The V gene end was trimmed by 1 base and the J gene end by 7 bases; junction bases not matched to a gene: 5. CDR1 SGHVS and CDR2 FQNEAQ come from the germline V gene. CDR3 length equals 15 residues. Here the CDR3 DNA reads TGTGCCAGCAGCTTAGATGGACTAGCGAGGAATGAGCAGTTCTTC. This encodes CASSLDGLARNEQFF.

This rearrangement joins TRBV19 to TRBJ1-5; D unclear. CDR1 is LNHDA, CDR2 SQIVND, per germline (reference sequence). The CDR3 is 16 amino acids. The V gene lost 5 bases and the J gene lost 3 bases, with 17 bases spanning the gap. In nucleotides, the CDR3 is TGTGCCAGTAGTCAACGACCCCCGGGGTCCAATCAGCCCCAGCATTTT. Protein product: CASSQRPPGSNQPQHF.

The V call is TRBV5-4, the J call TRBJ2-1; 8 bases are shared with TRBD2. Germline assignment: CDR1 SGHNT and CDR2 YYREEE (reference sequence). The CDR3 length is 16 residues. Trimming cost V 4 bases and J 0 bases; bases outside gene matches: 6. CDR3 nucleotides: TGTGCCAGCAGCCGGCAGAGCGGGAGCTCCTACAATGAGCAGTTCTTC. Translated: CASSRQSGSSYNEQFF.